What follows is one T cell receptor beta chain and its context. This sample is part of a study of blood T cell repertoires in COVID-19. Only in-frame clones appear in the TCRdb table, and some are missing; sequencing was by immunoSEQ multiplex PCR. Seen here are hundreds of thousands of clones, about 94% observed once, and the top ten hold over 0.75%. CDR3 length: 15 residues. Trimming took off 7 bases at V and 3 bases at J, with 18 bases between the two ends. Germline-derived CDR1 and CDR2 are MDHEN and SYDVKM. The clonotype originates from a man aged 55 to 70 with COVID-19, enrolled during active disease. Sequencing input: peripheral blood. The chain has TRBV28 and TRBJ1-1; D might be TRBD1 (5 bases). The CDR3 coding sequence is TGTGCCAGCATCTCTCAGGGTGTTCAGTACACTGAAGCTTTCTTT. It yields the protein CASISQGVQYTEAFF.